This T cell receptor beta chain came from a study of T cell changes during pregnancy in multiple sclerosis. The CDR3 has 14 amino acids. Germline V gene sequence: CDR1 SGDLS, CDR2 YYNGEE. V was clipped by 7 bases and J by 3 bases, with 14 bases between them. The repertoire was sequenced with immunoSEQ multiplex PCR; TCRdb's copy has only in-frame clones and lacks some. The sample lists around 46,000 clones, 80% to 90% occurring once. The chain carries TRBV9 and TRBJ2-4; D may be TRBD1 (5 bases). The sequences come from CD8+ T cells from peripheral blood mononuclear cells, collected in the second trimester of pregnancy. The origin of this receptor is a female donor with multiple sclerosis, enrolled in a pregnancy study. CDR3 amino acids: CASGQGLGKNIQYF. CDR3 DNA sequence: TGTGCCAGCGGCCAGGGCCTCGGCAAAAACATTCAGTACTTC.